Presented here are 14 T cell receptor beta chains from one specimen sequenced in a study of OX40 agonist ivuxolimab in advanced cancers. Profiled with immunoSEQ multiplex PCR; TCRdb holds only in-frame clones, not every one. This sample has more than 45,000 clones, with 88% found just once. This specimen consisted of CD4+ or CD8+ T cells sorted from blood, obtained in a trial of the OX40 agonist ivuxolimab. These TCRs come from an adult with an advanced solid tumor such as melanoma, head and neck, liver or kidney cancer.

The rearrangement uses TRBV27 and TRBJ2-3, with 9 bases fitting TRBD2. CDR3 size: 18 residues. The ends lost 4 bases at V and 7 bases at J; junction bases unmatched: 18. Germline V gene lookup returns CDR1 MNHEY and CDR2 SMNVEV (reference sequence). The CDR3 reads CASSSTSSIAGASNTQYF. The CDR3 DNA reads TGTGCCAGCAGTTCCACTTCGAGTATAGCGGGAGCGTCAAATACGCAGTATTTT.

The CDR3 spells CATRVGETQYF. For the CDR3, the DNA is TGTGCCACCAGGGTCGGAGAGACCCAGTACTTC. The chain couples TRBV30 to TRBJ2-5; weak D call: TRBD1 (5 bases). This CDR3 spans 11 amino acids. The V gene lost 8 bases and the J gene lost 4 bases, with 11 bases spanning the gap. In germline, CDR1 is GTSNPN, CDR2 SVGIG (reference sequence). The variable domain in full, completed from reference TRBV30 and TRBJ2-5, reads SQTIHQWPATLVQPVGSPLSLECTVEGTSNPNLYWYRQAAGRGLQLLFYSVGIGQISSEVPQNLSASRPQDRQFILSSKKLLLSDSGFYLCATRVGETQYFGPGTRLLVL.

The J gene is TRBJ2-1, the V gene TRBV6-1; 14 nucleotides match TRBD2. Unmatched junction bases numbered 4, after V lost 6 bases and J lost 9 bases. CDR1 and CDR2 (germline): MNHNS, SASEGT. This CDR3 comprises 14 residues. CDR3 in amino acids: CASRRLAGGPEQFF. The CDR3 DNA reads TGTGCCAGCAGGAGACTAGCGGGAGGGCCTGAGCAGTTCTTC.

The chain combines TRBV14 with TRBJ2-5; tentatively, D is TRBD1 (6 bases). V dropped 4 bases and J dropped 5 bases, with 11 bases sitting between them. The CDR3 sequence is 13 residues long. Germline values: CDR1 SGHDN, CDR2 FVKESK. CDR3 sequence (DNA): TGTGCCAGCAGCCTACAGGGACCGGAGACCCAGTACTTC. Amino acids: CASSLQGPETQYF.

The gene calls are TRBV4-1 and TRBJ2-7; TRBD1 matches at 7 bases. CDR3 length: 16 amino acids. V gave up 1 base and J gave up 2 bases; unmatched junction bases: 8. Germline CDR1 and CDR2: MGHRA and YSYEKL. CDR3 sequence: CASSQAVAQGTYEQYF. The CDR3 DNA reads TGCGCCAGCAGCCAAGCGGTGGCACAGGGGACCTACGAGCAGTACTTC.

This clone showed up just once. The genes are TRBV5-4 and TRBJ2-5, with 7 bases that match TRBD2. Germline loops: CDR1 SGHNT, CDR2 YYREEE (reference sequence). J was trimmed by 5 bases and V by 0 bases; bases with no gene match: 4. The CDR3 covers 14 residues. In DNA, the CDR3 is TGTGCCAGCAGCTTGGAGAGGGGAGGGGAGACCCAGTACTTC. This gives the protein CASSLERGGETQYF.

CDR3 residues: CASSQGLAGSTDTQYF. CDR3 in DNA: TGCGCCAGCAGCCAAGGACTAGCGGGGAGCACAGATACGCAGTATTTT. V is TRBV4-1 and J is TRBJ2-3, with 11 bases that match TRBD2. The CDR3 length is 16 residues. In germline, CDR1 is MGHRA, CDR2 YSYEKL. V dropped 1 base and J dropped 0; count of bases not matched to a gene: 0.

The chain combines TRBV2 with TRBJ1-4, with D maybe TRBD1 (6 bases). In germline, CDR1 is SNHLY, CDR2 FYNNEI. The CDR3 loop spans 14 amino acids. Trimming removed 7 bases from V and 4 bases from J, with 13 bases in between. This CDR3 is CASKEGHYNEKLFF. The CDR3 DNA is TGTGCCAGCAAAGAGGGACACTATAATGAAAAACTGTTTTTT.

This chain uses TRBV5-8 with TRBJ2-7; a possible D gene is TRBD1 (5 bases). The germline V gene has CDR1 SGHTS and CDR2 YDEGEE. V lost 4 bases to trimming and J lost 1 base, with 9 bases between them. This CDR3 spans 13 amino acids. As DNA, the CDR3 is TGTGCCAGCAGCCCGACAGATTCCTACGAGCAGTACTTC. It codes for CASSPTDSYEQYF.

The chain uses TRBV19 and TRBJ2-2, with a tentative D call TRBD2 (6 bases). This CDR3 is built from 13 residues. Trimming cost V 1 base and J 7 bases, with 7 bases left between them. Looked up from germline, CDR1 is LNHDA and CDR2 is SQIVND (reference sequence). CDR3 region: CASSIVGGGELFF. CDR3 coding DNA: TGTGCCAGTAGTATAGTCGGGGGCGGGGAGCTGTTTTTT.

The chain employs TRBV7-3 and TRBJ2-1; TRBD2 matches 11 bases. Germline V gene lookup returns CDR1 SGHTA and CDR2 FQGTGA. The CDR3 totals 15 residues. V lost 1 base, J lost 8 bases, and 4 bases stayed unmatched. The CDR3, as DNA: TGTGCCAGCAGCTTAATCACTAGCGGGAGTGATGAGCAGTTCTTC. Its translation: CASSLITSGSDEQFF.

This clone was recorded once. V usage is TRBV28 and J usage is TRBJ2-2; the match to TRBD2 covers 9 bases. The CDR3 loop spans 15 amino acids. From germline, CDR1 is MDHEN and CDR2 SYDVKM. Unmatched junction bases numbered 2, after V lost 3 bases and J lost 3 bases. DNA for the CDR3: TGTGCCAGCAGTTTTCTAGCGGGATACACCGGGGAGCTGTTTTTT. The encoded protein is CASSFLAGYTGELFF.

The chain's CDR3 is CASSLGSAYNEQFF. For the CDR3, the DNA is TGTGCCAGCAGCTTAGGTAGCGCCTACAATGAGCAGTTCTTC. This chain connects TRBV7-9 to TRBJ2-1, with TRBD2 as a possible D gene (5 bases). Germline CDR1 SEHNR, CDR2 FQNEAQ (reference sequence). V gave up 1 base and J gave up 2 bases, with 6 bases separating them. The CDR3 is 14 residues long.

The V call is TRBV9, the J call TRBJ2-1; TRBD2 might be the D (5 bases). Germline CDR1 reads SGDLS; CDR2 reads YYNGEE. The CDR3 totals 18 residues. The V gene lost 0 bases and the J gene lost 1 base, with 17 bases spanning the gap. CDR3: CASSVAGSRAVSYNEQFF. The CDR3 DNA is TGTGCCAGCAGCGTAGCTGGGTCGCGGGCTGTTTCCTACAATGAGCAGTTCTTC.